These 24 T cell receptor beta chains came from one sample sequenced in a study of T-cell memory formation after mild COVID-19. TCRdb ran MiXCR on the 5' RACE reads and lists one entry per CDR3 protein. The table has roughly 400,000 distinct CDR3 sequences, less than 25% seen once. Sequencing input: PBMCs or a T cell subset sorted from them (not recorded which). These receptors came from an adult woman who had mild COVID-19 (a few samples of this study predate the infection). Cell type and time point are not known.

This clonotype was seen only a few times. The CDR3 sequence: CASSYSGRLAKDNEQFF. For the CDR3, the DNA is TGTGCCAGCAGTTACTCGGGGCGGCTAGCGAAAGACAATGAGCAGTTCTTC. The chain is built from TRBV6-2 or TRBV6-3 and TRBJ2-1; the D gene is possibly TRBD2 (6 bases). V lost 0 bases to trimming and J lost 5 bases, with 17 bases between them. This CDR3 has 17 amino acids. CDR1 and CDR2 from the germline V gene are MNHEY and SVGEGT.

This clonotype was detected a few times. CDR3 amino acids: CASSGLVGGTDTQYF. CDR3 in DNA: TGTGCCAGCAGTGGACTAGTTGGGGGCACAGATACGCAGTATTTT. The chain combines TRBV6-4 with TRBJ2-3; a weak D match, TRBD2 (6 bases). The V gene's germline CDR1 is MRHNA and CDR2 SNTAGT. Deletions cut 4 bases from V and 1 base from J, with 12 bases between. This CDR3 has 15 amino acids.

The CDR3 spells CASSPGTSGCTYEQYF. The DNA of the CDR3 is TGTGCCAGCAGTCCCGGGACTAGCGGGTGCACCTACGAGCAGTACTTC. The chain couples TRBV3-2 to TRBJ2-7; TRBD2, the D gene given by the table, was not confirmed from the DNA. TRBV3-2 is a listed pseudogene. The CDR3 has 16 residues.

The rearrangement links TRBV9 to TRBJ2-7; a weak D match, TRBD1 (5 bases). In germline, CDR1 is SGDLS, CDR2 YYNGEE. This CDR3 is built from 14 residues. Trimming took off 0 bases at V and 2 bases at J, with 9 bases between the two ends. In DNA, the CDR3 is TGTGCCAGCAGCGTAGGCGGCAGGGCCTACGAGCAGTACTTC. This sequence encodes CASSVGGRAYEQYF.

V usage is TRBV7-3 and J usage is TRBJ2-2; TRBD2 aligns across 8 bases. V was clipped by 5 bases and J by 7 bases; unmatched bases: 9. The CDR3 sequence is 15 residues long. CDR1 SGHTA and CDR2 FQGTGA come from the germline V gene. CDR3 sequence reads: CASSATSGLYGELFF. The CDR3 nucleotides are TGTGCCAGCAGCGCCACTAGCGGATTATACGGGGAGCTGTTTTTT.

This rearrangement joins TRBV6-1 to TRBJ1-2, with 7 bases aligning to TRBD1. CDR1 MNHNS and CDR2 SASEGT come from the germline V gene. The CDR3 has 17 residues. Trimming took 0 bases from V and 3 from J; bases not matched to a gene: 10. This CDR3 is CASSEAAGTARHYGYTF. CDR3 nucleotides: TGTGCCAGCAGTGAAGCGGCCGGGACAGCGAGACACTATGGCTACACCTTC.

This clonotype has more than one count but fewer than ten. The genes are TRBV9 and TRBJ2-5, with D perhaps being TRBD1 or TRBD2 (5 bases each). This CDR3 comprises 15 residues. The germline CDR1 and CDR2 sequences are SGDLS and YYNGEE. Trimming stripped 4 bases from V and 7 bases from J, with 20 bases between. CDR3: CASSPGPGAGGTQYF. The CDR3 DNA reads TGTGCCAGCAGCCCGGGACCCGGGGCCGGAGGGACCCAGTACTTC.

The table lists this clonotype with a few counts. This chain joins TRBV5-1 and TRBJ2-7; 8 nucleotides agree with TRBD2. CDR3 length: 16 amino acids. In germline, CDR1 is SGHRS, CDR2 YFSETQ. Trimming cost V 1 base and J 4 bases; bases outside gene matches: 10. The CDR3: CASSLLEAGAGYEQYF. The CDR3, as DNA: TGCGCCAGCAGCTTGTTGGAAGCGGGGGCAGGTTACGAGCAGTACTTC.

CDR3 protein: CASSFFTNPMNTEAFF. The CDR3 DNA follows: TGTGCCAGCAGCTTTTTTACAAATCCCATGAACACTGAAGCTTTCTTT. The genes are TRBV11-1 and TRBJ1-1; D is ambiguous. Germline values: CDR1 SGHAT, CDR2 FQDESV (reference sequence). V lost 3 bases to trimming and J lost 0 bases, with 14 bases between them. The CDR3 is 16 residues long.

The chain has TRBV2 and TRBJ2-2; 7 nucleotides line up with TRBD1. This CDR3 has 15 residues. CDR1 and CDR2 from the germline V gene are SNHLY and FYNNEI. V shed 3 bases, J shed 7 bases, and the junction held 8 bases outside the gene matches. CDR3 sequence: CASSELGGKDGELFF. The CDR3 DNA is TGTGCCAGCAGTGAGTTAGGGGGCAAGGACGGGGAGCTGTTTTTT.

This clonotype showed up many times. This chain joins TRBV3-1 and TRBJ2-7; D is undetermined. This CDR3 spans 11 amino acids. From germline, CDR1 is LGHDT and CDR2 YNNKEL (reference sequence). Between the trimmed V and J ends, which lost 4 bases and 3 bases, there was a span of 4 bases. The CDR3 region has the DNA TGTGCCAGCAGCCGGCACTACGAGCAGTACTTC. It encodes CASSRHYEQYF.

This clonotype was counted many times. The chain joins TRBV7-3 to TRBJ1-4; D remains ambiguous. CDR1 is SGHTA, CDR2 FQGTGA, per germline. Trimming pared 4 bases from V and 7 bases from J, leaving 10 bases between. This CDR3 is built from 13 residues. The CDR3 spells CASSSFVGEKLFF. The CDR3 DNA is TGTGCCAGCAGCTCCTTTGTCGGTGAAAAACTGTTTTTT. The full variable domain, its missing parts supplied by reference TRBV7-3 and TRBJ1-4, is GAGVSQTPSNKVTEKGKYVELRCDPISGHTALYWYRQSLGQGPEFLIYFQGTGAADDSGLPNDRFFAVRPEGSVSTLKIQRTERGDSAVYLCASSSFVGEKLFFGSGTQLSVL.

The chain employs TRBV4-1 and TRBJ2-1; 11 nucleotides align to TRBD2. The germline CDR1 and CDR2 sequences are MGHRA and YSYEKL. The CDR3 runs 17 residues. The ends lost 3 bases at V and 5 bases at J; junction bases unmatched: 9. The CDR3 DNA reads TGCGCCAGCAGCCAGCCGGGACTAGCGGTGGGAAACAATGAGCAGTTCTTC. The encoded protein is CASSQPGLAVGNNEQFF.

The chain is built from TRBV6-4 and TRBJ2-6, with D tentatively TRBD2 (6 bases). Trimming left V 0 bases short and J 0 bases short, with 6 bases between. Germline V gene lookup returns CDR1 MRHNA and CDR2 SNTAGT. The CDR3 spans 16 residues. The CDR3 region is CASSDSTSSGANVLTF. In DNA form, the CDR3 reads TGTGCCAGCAGTGACTCGACTAGCTCTGGGGCCAACGTCCTGACTTTC.

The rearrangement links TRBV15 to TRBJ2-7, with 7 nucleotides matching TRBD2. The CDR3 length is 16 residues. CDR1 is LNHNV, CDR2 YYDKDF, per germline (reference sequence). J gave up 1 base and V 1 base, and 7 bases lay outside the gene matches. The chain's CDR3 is CATSRGSSGASYEQYF. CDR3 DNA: TGTGCCACCAGCAGAGGATCTAGCGGAGCTTCCTACGAGCAGTACTTC. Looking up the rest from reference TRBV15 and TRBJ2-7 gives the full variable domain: DAMVIQNPRYQVTQFGKPVTLSCSQTLNHNVMYWYQQKSSQAPKLLFHYYDKDFNNEADTPDNFQSRRPNTSFCFLDIRSPGLGDTAMYLCATSRGSSGASYEQYFGPGTRLTVT.

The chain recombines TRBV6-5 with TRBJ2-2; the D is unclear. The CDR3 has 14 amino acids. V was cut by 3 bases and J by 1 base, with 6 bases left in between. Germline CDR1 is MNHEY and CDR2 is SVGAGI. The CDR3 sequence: CASSYNRNTGELFF. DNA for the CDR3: TGTGCCAGCAGTTATAACAGGAACACCGGGGAGCTGTTTTTT.

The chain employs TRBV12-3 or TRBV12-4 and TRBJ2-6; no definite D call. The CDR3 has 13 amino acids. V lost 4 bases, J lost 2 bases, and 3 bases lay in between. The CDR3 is CASSWTGANVLTF. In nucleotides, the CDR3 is TGTGCCAGCAGTTGGACTGGGGCCAACGTCCTGACTTTC.

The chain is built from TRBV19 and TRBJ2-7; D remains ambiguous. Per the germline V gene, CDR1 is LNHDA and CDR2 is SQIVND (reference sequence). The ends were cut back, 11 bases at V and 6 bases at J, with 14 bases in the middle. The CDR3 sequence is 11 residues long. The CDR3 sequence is CALPFGCEQYF. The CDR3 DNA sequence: TGTGCCCTCCCCTTTGGGTGCGAGCAGTACTTC.

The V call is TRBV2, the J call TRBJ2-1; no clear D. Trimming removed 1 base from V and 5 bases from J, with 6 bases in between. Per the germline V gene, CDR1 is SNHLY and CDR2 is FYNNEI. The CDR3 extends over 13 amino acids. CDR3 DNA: TGTGCCAGCAGTGAAGGGATTAACAATGAGCAGTTCTTC. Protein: CASSEGINNEQFF.

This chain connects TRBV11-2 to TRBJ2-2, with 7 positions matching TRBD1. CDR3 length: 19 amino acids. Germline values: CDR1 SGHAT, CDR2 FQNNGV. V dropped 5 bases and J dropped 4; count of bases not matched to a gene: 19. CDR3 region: CASSPDVDRARGSTGELFF. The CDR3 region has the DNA TGTGCCAGCAGCCCAGACGTTGACAGGGCTAGAGGGAGCACCGGGGAGCTGTTTTTT.

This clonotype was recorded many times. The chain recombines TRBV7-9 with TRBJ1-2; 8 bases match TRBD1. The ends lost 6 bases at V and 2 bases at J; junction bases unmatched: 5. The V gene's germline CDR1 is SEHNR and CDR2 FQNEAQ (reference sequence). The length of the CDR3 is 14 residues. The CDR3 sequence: CASRRTGPNYGYTF. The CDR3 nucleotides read TGTGCCAGCAGGAGGACAGGGCCAAACTATGGCTACACCTTC.

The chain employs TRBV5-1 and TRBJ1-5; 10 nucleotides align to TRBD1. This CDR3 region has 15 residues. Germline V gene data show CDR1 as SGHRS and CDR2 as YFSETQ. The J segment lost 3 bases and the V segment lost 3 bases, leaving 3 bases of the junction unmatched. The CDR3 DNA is TGCGCCAGCAGCTCCGGGACAGGGGACAATCAGCCCCAGCATTTT. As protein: CASSSGTGDNQPQHF.

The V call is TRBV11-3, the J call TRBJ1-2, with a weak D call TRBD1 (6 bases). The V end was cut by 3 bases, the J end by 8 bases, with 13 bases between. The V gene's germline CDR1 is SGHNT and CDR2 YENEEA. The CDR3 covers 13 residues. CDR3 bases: TGTGCCAGCAGCTTCAGGGGCGGGTCGGGCTACACCTTC. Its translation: CASSFRGGSGYTF. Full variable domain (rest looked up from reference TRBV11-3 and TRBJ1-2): EAGVVQSPRYKIIEKKQPVAFWCNPISGHNTLYWYLQNLGQGPELLIRYENEEAVDDSQLPKDRFSAERLKGVDSTLKIQPAELGDSAVYLCASSFRGGSGYTFGSGTRLTVV.

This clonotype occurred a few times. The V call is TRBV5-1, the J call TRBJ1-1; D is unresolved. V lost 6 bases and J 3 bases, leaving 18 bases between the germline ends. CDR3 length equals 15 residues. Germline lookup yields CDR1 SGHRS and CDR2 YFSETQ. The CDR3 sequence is CASNRDVYGDTEAFF. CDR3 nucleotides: TGCGCCAGCAACCGAGACGTCTACGGGGACACTGAAGCTTTCTTT.